This T cell receptor beta chain was recovered during a study of CD4 and CD8 cells across lung adenocarcinoma regions. Germline-derived CDR1 and CDR2 are SGHRS and YFSETQ. The CDR3 is 12 amino acids. TCRdb ran MiXCR on the PCR reads and lists one entry per CDR3 protein. The sample lists fewer than 20,000 distinct CDR3 sequences; roughly half were seen once. The receptor was isolated from a female donor with lung adenocarcinoma. The CD4 and CD8 labels of this study may be unreliable. This rearrangement joins TRBV5-1 to TRBJ2-3; D could derive from TRBD1 or TRBD2 (5 bases each). The specimen sequenced was CD8+ T cells from the center of a lung tumor. The CDR3 region has the DNA TGCTCGGGGCTGTTAACCAAAAATACGCAGTATTTT. It specifies CSGLLTKNTQYF. Full variable domain (outside the CDR3, taken from reference TRBV5-1 and TRBJ2-3): KAGVTQTPRYLIKTRGQQVTLSCSPISGHRSVSWYQQTPGQGLQFLFEYFSETQRNKGNFPGRFSGRQFSNSRSEMNVSTLELGDSALYLCSGLLTKNTQYFGPGTRLTVL.